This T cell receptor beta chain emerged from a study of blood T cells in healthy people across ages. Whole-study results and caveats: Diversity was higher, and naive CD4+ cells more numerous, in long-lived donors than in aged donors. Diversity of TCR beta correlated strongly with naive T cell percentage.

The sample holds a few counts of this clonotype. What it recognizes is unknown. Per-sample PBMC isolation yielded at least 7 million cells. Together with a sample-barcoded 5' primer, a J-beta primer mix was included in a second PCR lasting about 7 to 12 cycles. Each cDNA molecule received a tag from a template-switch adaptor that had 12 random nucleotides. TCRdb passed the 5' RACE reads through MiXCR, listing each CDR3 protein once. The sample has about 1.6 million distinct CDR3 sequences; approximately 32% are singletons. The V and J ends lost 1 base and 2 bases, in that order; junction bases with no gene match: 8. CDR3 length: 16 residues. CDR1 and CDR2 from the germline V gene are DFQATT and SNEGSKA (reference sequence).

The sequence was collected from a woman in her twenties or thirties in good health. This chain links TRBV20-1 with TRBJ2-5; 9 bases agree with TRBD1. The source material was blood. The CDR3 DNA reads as TGCAGTGCTAGAGCAGAGACGGACAGGGGACAAGAGACCCAGTACTTC. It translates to CSARAETDRGQETQYF.